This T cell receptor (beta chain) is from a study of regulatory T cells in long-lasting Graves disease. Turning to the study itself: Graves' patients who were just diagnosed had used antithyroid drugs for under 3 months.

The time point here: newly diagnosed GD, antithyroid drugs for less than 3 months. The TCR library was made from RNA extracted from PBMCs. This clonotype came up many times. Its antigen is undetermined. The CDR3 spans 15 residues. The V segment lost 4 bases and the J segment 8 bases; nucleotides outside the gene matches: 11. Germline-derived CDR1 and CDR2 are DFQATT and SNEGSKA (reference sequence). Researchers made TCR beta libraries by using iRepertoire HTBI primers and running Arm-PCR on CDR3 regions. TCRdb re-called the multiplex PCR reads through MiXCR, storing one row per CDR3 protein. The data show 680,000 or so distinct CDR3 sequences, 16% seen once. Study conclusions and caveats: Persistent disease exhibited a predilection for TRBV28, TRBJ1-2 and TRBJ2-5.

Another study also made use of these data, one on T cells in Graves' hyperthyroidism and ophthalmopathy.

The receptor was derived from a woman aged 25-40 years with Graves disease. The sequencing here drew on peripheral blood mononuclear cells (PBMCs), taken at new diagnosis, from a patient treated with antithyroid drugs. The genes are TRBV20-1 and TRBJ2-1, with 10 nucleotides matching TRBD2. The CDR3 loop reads CSAITTSGIGDEQFF. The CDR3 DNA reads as TGCAGTGCTATTACCACTAGCGGGATTGGCGATGAGCAGTTCTTC.